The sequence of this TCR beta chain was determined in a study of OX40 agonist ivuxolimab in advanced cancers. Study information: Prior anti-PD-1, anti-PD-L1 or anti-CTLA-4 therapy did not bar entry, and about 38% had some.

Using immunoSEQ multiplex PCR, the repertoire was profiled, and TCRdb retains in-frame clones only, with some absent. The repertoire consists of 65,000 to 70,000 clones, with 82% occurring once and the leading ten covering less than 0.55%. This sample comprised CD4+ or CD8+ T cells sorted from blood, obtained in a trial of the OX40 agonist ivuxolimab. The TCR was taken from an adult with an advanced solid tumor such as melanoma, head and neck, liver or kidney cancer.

The chain's CDR3 is CATSRDFRLNTEAFF. The CDR3 bases are TGTGCCACCAGCAGAGATTTCCGATTGAACACTGAAGCTTTCTTT. This chain joins TRBV15 and TRBJ1-1, with D hard to call. Trimming took off 0 bases at V and 0 bases at J, with 8 bases between the two ends. The CDR3 spans 15 residues. Germline assignment: CDR1 LNHNV and CDR2 YYDKDF (reference sequence).